This T cell receptor (beta chain) comes out of a study of cytomegalovirus exposure and HLA in healthy donors. Trimming took off 4 bases at V and 5 bases at J, with 15 bases between the two ends. The germline V gene has CDR1 MDHEN and CDR2 SYDVKM. The CDR3 runs to 14 residues. This PCR relied on a set of 60 Vbeta primers and 13 Jbeta primers. Sequencing used immunoSEQ multiplex PCR; TCRdb keeps in-frame clones, though not all of them. The table shows roughly 130,000 clones, with over 80% occurring only once. These donors counted as nominally healthy when sampled, but unrecorded immune exposures were likely.

The specimen sequenced was PBMCs. V and J are TRBV28 and TRBJ2-7; possible D gene TRBD1, 5 bases. The origin of this receptor is a boy aged 5-17 years in good health and CMV-seronegative. The CDR3 loop reads CASSSTVILDEQYF. CDR3 DNA: TGTGCCAGCAGTTCGACAGTGATTCTCGACGAGCAGTACTTC.